Listed below are T cell receptor beta chains from one sample, sequenced in a study of PD-1 blockade in classical Hodgkin lymphoma. Assay used: immunoSEQ multiplex PCR; TCRdb lists only in-frame clones, some missing. The sample consists of about 96,000 clones, 85% to 95% of them appearing once. The input for sequencing was peripheral blood mononuclear cells (PBMCs), taken before the fourth cycle of nivolumab. Receptors were obtained from a human donor with classical Hodgkin lymphoma. CDR3s include the opening cysteine and the closing phenylalanine or tryptophan. Each record gives: V gene, J gene, CDR3 protein.

v_call: TRBV6-1
j_call: TRBJ2-7
cdr3_aa: CASGMLGISYEQYF

v_call: TRBV19
j_call: TRBJ2-2
cdr3_aa: CASYGVGGTGELFF

v_call: TRBV30
j_call: TRBJ2-7
cdr3_aa: CAWTPDYYEQYF

v_call: TRBV27
j_call: TRBJ2-6
cdr3_aa: CASSVSSGANVLTF

v_call: TRBV5-1
j_call: TRBJ2-1
cdr3_aa: CASRVAGLSYNEQFF

v_call: TRBV27
j_call: TRBJ2-3
cdr3_aa: CASSLWGDGPLRDTQYF

v_call: TRBV28
j_call: TRBJ2-7
cdr3_aa: CASSLGAGVGGEQYF

v_call: TRBV30
j_call: TRBJ1-2
cdr3_aa: CAWSVLGHQANYGYTF

v_call: TRBV29-1
j_call: TRBJ2-3
cdr3_aa: CSVERGTDTQYF

v_call: TRBV7-9
j_call: TRBJ2-5
cdr3_aa: CASSLRANGETQYF

v_call: TRBV28
j_call: TRBJ2-5
cdr3_aa: CASSLREETQYF

v_call: TRBV6-6
j_call: TRBJ2-7
cdr3_aa: CASSYVGGHLEQYF

v_call: TRBV5-4
j_call: TRBJ2-2
cdr3_aa: CASSLSGAHTGELFF

v_call: TRBV2
j_call: TRBJ2-7
cdr3_aa: CASSVVRAAGEQEQYF

v_call: TRBV30
j_call: TRBJ2-7
cdr3_aa: CAWSGSYEQYF

v_call: TRBV5-1
j_call: TRBJ2-5
cdr3_aa: CASSILGTGGGKTQYF

v_call: TRBV28
j_call: TRBJ1-1
cdr3_aa: CASSLLMADTEAFF

v_call: TRBV5-1
j_call: TRBJ2-3
cdr3_aa: CASSFEGRLITDTQYF

v_call: TRBV30
j_call: TRBJ1-5
cdr3_aa: CAWSVPYNQPQHF

v_call: TRBV6-5
j_call: TRBJ1-4
cdr3_aa: CASSETGGNEKLFF

v_call: TRBV5-5
j_call: TRBJ1-5
cdr3_aa: CASSLYEQGGSQPQHF

v_call: TRBV28
j_call: TRBJ2-1
cdr3_aa: CASLGTSATGSYNEQFF

v_call: TRBV11-2
j_call: TRBJ2-2
cdr3_aa: CASSLVGVVSELFF

v_call: TRBV7-9
j_call: TRBJ2-2
cdr3_aa: CASSLFPNTGELFF